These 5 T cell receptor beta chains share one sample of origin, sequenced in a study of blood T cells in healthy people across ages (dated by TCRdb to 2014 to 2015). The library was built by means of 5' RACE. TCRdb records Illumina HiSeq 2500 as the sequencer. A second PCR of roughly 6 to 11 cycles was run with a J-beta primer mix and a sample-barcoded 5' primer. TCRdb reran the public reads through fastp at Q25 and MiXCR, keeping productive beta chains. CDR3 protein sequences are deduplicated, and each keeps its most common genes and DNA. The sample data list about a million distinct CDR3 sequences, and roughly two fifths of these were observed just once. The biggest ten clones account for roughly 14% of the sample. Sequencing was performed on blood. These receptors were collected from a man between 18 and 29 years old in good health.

CDR3 amino acids: CASSPEFYEQYF. The CDR3 DNA reads as TGTGCCAGCAGTCCTGAATTCTACGAGCAGTACTTC. The chain joins TRBV6-6 to TRBJ2-7; no clear D. Germline V gene data show CDR1 as MNHNY and CDR2 as SVGAGI (reference sequence). CDR3 length equals 12 residues. With 5 bases removed from V and 3 bases from J, the gap between germline ends came to 8 bases.

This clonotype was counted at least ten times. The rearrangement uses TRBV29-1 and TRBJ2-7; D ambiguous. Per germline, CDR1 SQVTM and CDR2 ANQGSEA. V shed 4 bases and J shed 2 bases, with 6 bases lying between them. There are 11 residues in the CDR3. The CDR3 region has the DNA TGCAGCGTTGCCGGAACCTACGAGCAGTACTTC. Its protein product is CSVAGTYEQYF.

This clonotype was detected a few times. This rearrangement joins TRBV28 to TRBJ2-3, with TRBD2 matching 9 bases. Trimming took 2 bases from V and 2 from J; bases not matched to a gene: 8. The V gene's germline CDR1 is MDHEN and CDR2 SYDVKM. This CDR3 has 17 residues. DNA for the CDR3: TGTGCCAGCAGTTTAACTACTAGCGGGCCTTACACAGATACGCAGTATTTT. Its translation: CASSLTTSGPYTDTQYF.

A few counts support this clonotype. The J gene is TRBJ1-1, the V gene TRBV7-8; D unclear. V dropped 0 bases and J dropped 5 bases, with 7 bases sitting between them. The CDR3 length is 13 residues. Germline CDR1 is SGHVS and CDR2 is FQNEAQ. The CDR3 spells CASSLAAETEAFF. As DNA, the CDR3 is TGTGCCAGCAGCTTAGCGGCAGAAACTGAAGCTTTCTTT. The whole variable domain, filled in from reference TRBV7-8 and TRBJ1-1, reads GAGVSQSPRYKVAKRGQDVALRCDPISGHVSLFWYQQALGQGPEFLTYFQNEAQLDKSGLPSDRFFAERPEGSVSTLKIQRTQQEDSAVYLCASSLAAETEAFFGQGTRLTVV.

CDR3 residues: CASSPALGQLNEKLFF. The DNA for the CDR3 is TGCGCCAGCAGCCCGGCCTTGGGACAGCTTAATGAAAAACTGTTTTTT. The rearrangement links TRBV5-1 to TRBJ1-4; TRBD1 agrees at 7 bases. Trimming at V came to 4 bases and at J to 4 bases, leaving 10 bases not matched to a gene. Germline V gene lookup returns CDR1 SGHRS and CDR2 YFSETQ. The CDR3 has 16 residues.